This T cell receptor (beta chain) emerged from a study of a mutant IDH1 vaccine in newly diagnosed glioma. Across the study: It was radiotherapy, temozolomide, or both that patients received previously, with most receiving both.

In its sample, this clone was seen once. What it recognizes is unknown. The CDR3 is made up of 13 amino acids. V lost 2 bases and J 1 base, leaving 5 bases between the germline ends. Per germline, CDR1 SEHNR and CDR2 FQNEAQ (reference sequence). Clones were read by immunoSEQ multiplex PCR, and TCRdb kept only the in-frame ones, dropping some. The data hold tens of thousands of clones, with around 80% observed a single time. The sample's time point: week 35, safety follow-up. Doses comprised 300 ug of mutant IDH1 20-mer peptide each, plus topical imiquimod. At weeks 1, 3, 5, 7, 11, 15, 19 and 23, patients received a vaccination, eight in all.

This material consisted of PBMCs, taken from a glioma patient whose treatment included an IDH1 peptide vaccine. The genes are TRBV7-9 and TRBJ1-1; D not resolved. This TCR was sampled from a woman under 30 with glioma. Here the CDR3 reads CASSLNANTEAFF. The DNA of the CDR3 is TGTGCCAGCAGCTTAAACGCGAACACTGAAGCTTTCTTT.